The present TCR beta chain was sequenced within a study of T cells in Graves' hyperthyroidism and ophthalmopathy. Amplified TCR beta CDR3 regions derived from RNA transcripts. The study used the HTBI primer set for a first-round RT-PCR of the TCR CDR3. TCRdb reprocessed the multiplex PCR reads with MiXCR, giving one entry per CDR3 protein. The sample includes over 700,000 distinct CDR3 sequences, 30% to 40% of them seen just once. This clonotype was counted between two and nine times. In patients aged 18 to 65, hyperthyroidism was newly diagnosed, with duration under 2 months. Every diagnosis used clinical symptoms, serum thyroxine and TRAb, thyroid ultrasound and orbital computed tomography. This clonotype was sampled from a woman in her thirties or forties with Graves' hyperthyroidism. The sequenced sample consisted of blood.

CDR3 protein: CASSFNSLGNQPQHF. The CDR3 DNA follows: TGTGCCAGCAGTTTTAATTCGTTGGGGAATCAGCCCCAGCATTTT. The V gene is TRBV12-3 or TRBV12-4, the J gene TRBJ1-5; D call uncertain. V was shortened by 3 bases and J by 4 bases, with 13 bases between the two germline ends. CDR3 length: 15 amino acids.